Each of the 17 T cell receptor beta chains below was sequenced from the same sample in a study of T-cell reconstitution after alpha-beta-depleted transplantation in children. No antigen has been identified for these receptors. For TCRbeta, the library was prepared with unique molecular identifiers. TCRdb re-analysed the PCR reads in MiXCR, keeping a single row per CDR3 protein. The sample contains around 31,000 distinct CDR3 sequences, around 6% of which appear only once. Study-wide points: In patients about two months after transplant, alpha-beta T cells reportedly arose from several hundred expanded graft clones.

The specimen was peripheral blood, collected 60 days after TCRalphabeta/CD19-depleted stem cell transplant. The receptors shown here come from a child in the first two years of life who had a stem cell transplant for acute myeloid leukemia, so the T cells may come from the graft donor.

This clonotype was seen ten or more times. The chain has TRBV3-1 and TRBJ2-5; 8 bases are a match to TRBD2. This CDR3 has 15 residues. Germline V gives CDR1 LGHDT, CDR2 YNNKEL (reference sequence). Losses at the gene ends were 4 bases for V and 5 bases for J; bases not matched to a gene: 9. Written as DNA, the CDR3 is TGTGCCAGCAGCCTAAGTTCAGCGGGAGCTGAGACCCAGTACTTC. The encoded protein is CASSLSSAGAETQYF.

This clonotype came up many times. The V and J genes are TRBV29-1 and TRBJ1-1; D is undetermined. The CDR3 has 12 amino acids. The V gene's germline CDR1 is SQVTM and CDR2 ANQGSEA. V was trimmed by 3 bases and J by 6 bases, leaving 11 bases between them. The CDR3 bases are TGCAGCGTTGAGGGAGGGAGGGCTGAAGCTTTCTTT. This gives the protein CSVEGGRAEAFF.

This clonotype was found many times. The chain couples TRBV12-3 or TRBV12-4 to TRBJ1-1; the D gene is possibly TRBD1 (5 bases). V was pared by 4 bases and J by 4 bases, with 10 bases between. This CDR3 spans 13 amino acids. The CDR3 loop reads CASSSGIPTEAFF. DNA of the CDR3: TGTGCCAGCAGTTCAGGGATCCCCACTGAAGCTTTCTTT.

The V and J genes are TRBV10-3 and TRBJ1-1; tentatively, D is TRBD1 (5 bases). The length of the CDR3 is 14 residues. Trimming removed 2 bases from V and 6 bases from J, with 13 bases in between. Germline V gives CDR1 ENHRY, CDR2 SYGVKD. The CDR3 nucleotides are TGTGCCATCAGTGAGAGAAAGGGAGGGGCTGAAGCTTTCTTT. This sequence encodes CAISERKGGAEAFF.

This clonotype showed up many times. The chain is built from TRBV14 and TRBJ1-1; 7 bases map to TRBD1. The CDR3 runs 15 residues. V lost 2 bases, J lost 7 bases, and 10 bases stayed unmatched. The germline CDR1 and CDR2 sequences are SGHDN and FVKESK. DNA of the CDR3: TGTGCCAGCAGCCAACCGGGACAGCGTCAAGGTGAAGCTTTCTTT. Translated, it gives CASSQPGQRQGEAFF. The full variable domain, its missing parts supplied by reference TRBV14 and TRBJ1-1, is EAGVTQFPSHSVIEKGQTVTLRCDPISGHDNLYWYRRVMGKEIKFLLHFVKESKQDESGMPNNRFLAERTGGTYSTLKVQPAELEDSGVYFCASSQPGQRQGEAFFGQGTRLTVV.

Many counts were recorded for this clonotype. The V and J genes are TRBV20-1 and TRBJ2-1; tentatively, D is TRBD1 (5 bases). The CDR3 spans 14 residues. Trimming removed 0 bases from V and 8 bases from J, with 14 bases in between. Germline CDR1 reads DFQATT; CDR2 reads SNEGSKA (reference sequence). CDR3 nucleotide sequence: TGCAGTGCTAGAGATCGGGCAGGGCACGATGAGCAGTTCTTC. It encodes CSARDRAGHDEQFF.

This clonotype was seen repeatedly, ten times or more. The rearrangement uses TRBV7-2 and TRBJ2-7; possibly TRBD2 for D (6 bases). Trimming pared 2 bases from V and 2 bases from J, leaving 10 bases between. Looked up from germline, CDR1 is SGHTA and CDR2 is FQGNSA. The CDR3 sequence is 14 residues long. CDR3 sequence (DNA): TGTGCCAGCAGCTTAATAGCGGTCACCTACGAGCAGTACTTC. Translating it yields CASSLIAVTYEQYF.

This rearrangement joins TRBV7-9 to TRBJ2-7; D is unresolved. Germline V gene data show CDR1 as SEHNR and CDR2 as FQNEAQ (reference sequence). V shed 5 bases and J shed 7 bases, with 15 bases lying between them. There are 13 residues in the CDR3. CDR3 DNA sequence: TGTGCCAGCAGCCCAGACCCCCCCAGAGAGCAGTACTTC. Translating it yields CASSPDPPREQYF.

The chain has TRBV7-8 and TRBJ2-1; 7 bases are a match to TRBD1. Germline V gene data show CDR1 as SGHVS and CDR2 as FQNEAQ. The CDR3 runs 15 residues. With 6 bases clipped from V and 4 bases from J, the junction kept 9 bases outside the gene matches. The CDR3 sequence is CASSQGDSRYNEQFF. The CDR3 coding sequence is TGTGCCAGCAGTCAGGGGGACAGCAGATACAATGAGCAGTTCTTC.

Concerning this clonotype: This may be a read error, as it is one base from a much larger clone. V and J are TRBV5-1 and TRBJ1-2; a weak D match, TRBD1 (6 bases). Trimming pared 8 bases from V and 5 bases from J, leaving 22 bases between. The CDR3 length is 15 residues. The germline V gene encodes CDR1 SGHRS and CDR2 YFSETQ. The CDR3 sequence is CARSLELGHPYGYTF. CDR3 in DNA: TGCGCCAGAAGCCTGGAGCTGGGACACCCTTATGGCTACACCTTC.

This clonotype was seen at least ten times. The chain recombines TRBV11-2 with TRBJ2-7; 10 bases agree with TRBD2. Trimming took 2 bases from V and 2 from J; bases not matched to a gene: 15. This CDR3 is 19 amino acids long. CDR1 is SGHAT, CDR2 FQNNGV, per germline. The CDR3, as DNA: TGTGCCAGCAGCTTACAGGCTAGCGGGAGTACCTCCCGGCCCTACGAGCAGTACTTC. It codes for CASSLQASGSTSRPYEQYF.

At least ten counts were recorded for this clonotype. This rearrangement joins TRBV7-9 to TRBJ2-3, with D uncertain. V was trimmed by 6 bases and J by 2 bases, leaving 3 bases between them. Germline CDR1 and CDR2: SEHNR and FQNEAQ (reference sequence). CDR3 length: 11 residues. DNA for the CDR3: TGTGCCAGCAGATACACAGATACGCAGTATTTT. It is translated as CASRYTDTQYF.

There are many counts of this clonotype. As DNA, the CDR3 is TGCGCCAGCAGCTTGACAGGGAGTTCCTACGAGCAGTACTTC. Translation gives CASSLTGSSYEQYF. The V call is TRBV5-1, the J call TRBJ2-7; possible D gene TRBD1, 6 bases. CDR1 and CDR2 from the germline V gene are SGHRS and YFSETQ. The CDR3 has 14 residues. The ends were cut back, 1 base at V and 1 base at J, with 9 bases in the middle.

This clonotype was counted ten times or more. The chain is built from TRBV12-3 or TRBV12-4 and TRBJ1-5, with D unclear. Trimming took off 4 bases at V and 5 bases at J, with 9 bases between the two ends. This CDR3 has 13 amino acids. CDR3 in DNA: TGTGCCAGCAGTTCCCTCCATTATCAGCCCCAGCATTTT. This encodes CASSSLHYQPQHF.

The chain employs TRBV30 and TRBJ2-7; tentatively, D is TRBD1 (5 bases). Trimming removed 6 bases at V and 2 bases at J, with 11 bases between. Germline V CDR1 and CDR2: GTSNPN, SVGIG (reference sequence). The CDR3 length is 12 residues. The CDR3 DNA follows: TGTGCCTGCCAAACAGGTACCTACGAGCAGTACTTC. Its translation is CACQTGTYEQYF. Looking up the rest from reference TRBV30 and TRBJ2-7 gives the full variable domain: SQTIHQWPATLVQPVGSPLSLECTVEGTSNPNLYWYRQAAGRGLQLLFYSVGIGQISSEVPQNLSASRPQDRQFILSSKKLLLSDSGFYLCACQTGTYEQYFGPGTRLTVT.

There are many counts of this clonotype. The V and J genes are TRBV5-1 and TRBJ2-3, with 9 bases that match TRBD2. There are 20 residues in the CDR3. Trimming removed 0 bases from V and 2 bases from J; junction bases left unmatched: 16. The germline V gene encodes CDR1 SGHRS and CDR2 YFSETQ. The CDR3 here is CASSLAWTETSGTHTDTQYF. CDR3 sequence (DNA): TGCGCCAGCAGCTTGGCTTGGACCGAGACTAGCGGAACCCACACAGATACGCAGTATTTT.

This clonotype was observed at least ten times. This CDR3 is CASRLDLAGYTF. DNA for the CDR3: TGCGCCAGCCGGCTGGATTTGGCTGGCTACACCTTC. This chain connects TRBV5-1 to TRBJ1-2; D is uncertain. This CDR3 contains 12 residues. V lost 7 bases, J lost 7 bases, and 14 bases lay in between. Germline V gene lookup returns CDR1 SGHRS and CDR2 YFSETQ.